This T cell receptor (beta chain) was recorded in a study of blood T cell repertoires in COVID-19. Overall study context: COVID-19 samples, acute and convalescent, were from the United States, Italy and Spain.

The CDR3 is made up of 14 amino acids. The germline V gene has CDR1 PRHDT and CDR2 FYEKMQ (reference sequence). V was trimmed by 5 bases and J by 4 bases, leaving 15 bases between them. Original methodology: The authors estimated nucleated cell counts from reference gene primer amplification. Assay used: immunoSEQ multiplex PCR; TCRdb lists only in-frame clones, some missing. V and J calls and clone size come straight from that table; D and trimming were deduced from the DNA. This table has about 41,000 clones, around 83% appearing once. The sequenced material came from peripheral blood. The rearrangement links TRBV13 to TRBJ2-7; possible D gene TRBD2, 5 bases. This TCR was sampled from a woman aged 80 or over with active or convalescent COVID-19. The CDR3 DNA follows: TGTGCCAGCAGCCCTCCTAGCAGCCCATACGAGCAGTACTTC. Translation: CASSPPSSPYEQYF.